This T cell receptor beta chain emerged from a study of blood T cell repertoires in COVID-19. Across the whole study: The United States, Italy and Spain were the sources of the acute and convalescent COVID-19 samples. In each case, the material was cDNA or gDNA derived from T cells, B-cell-depleted T cells, or PBMCs.

In the original workflow: Estimates of nucleated cell counts were drawn from the amplification of reference gene primers. Here immunoSEQ multiplex PCR was the method, and the copy in TCRdb shows in-frame clones only, minus some. Clonal size and the V and J genes are those of that table, whereas D and trimming came from the DNA. Among about 39,000 clones listed, roughly nine tenths were seen once. Points on this clone: Mismatch with germline at one junction end may stem from a read error.

This clonotype originated in a man in his fifties or sixties with active COVID-19. The specimen was peripheral blood.

The CDR3 region is CASSLRQGFDEQYF. The CDR3 DNA follows: TGTGCTAGCAGCTTAAGACAGGGGTTCGACGAGCAGTACTTC. The chain links TRBV7-7 to TRBJ2-7; 8 positions agree with TRBD1. The V gene's germline CDR1 is SSHAT and CDR2 FNYEAQ (reference sequence). This CDR3 region has 14 residues.